The clone carrying this T cell receptor beta chain appeared many times. Its antigen is as yet unknown. Thyroid surgery was preceded by no treatment in any patient. The authors' processing: To classify distant metastasis in papillary thyroid cancer, a model was built from CDR3 differences across clinicopathological groups. MiXCR reprocessed the PCR reads for TCRdb. TCRdb assigned the V and J calls; the authors' analysis was not used. The sample holds 40,000 to 50,000 clones, less than 5% seen once. The CDR3 contains 15 residues. Trimming took 7 bases from V and 9 from J; bases not matched to a gene: 14. Germline assignment: CDR1 SGHRS and CDR2 YFSETQ. This entry comes from a study of metastatic and nonmetastatic thyroid tumors. Background on the study: Comparison of repertoires was carried out across blood and tumor or nodule tissue from malignant and benign thyroid patients. Study findings and constraints: Versus benign nodules, malignant thyroid tumors reportedly had significantly higher TCR beta diversity, in blood and tumor.

Sequencing was carried out using blood. The clonotype comes from a female donor with papillary thyroid cancer or a benign thyroid nodule (not recorded which). Some clones in this sample may be carry-over from other donors' samples. The chain is built from TRBV5-1 and TRBJ2-4; TRBD2 matches at 9 bases. CDR3: CASGDVAGGPLIQYF. The CDR3 bases are TGCGCCAGCGGGGACGTGGCGGGAGGGCCGCTCATTCAGTACTTC.